These T cell receptor beta chains were read from a single sample in a study of cytomegalovirus exposure and HLA in healthy donors. TCRdb's table, derived via immunoSEQ multiplex PCR, lists solely in-frame clones and lacks some. Here the sample table reports fewer than 100,000 clones. Material: PBMCs. These receptors originate from a man aged 50-59 years in good health and CMV-seronegative. The conserved cysteine and the conserved F or W are not part of the CDR3 here. Fields, in order: V gene, CDR3 protein.

TRBV19 | ASSMTPQGTFEPQH
TRBV18 | ASSPPQNTEAF
TRBV6-6 | ASRPRQGVTKNIQY
TRBV11-2 | ASSSSGGYLDTQY
TRBV9 | ASSPPTSPGYNEQF
TRBV29-1 | SVEEVGNEQY
TRBV7-8 | ASSSQTGHYEQY
TRBV6-5 | ASSYSARGNTIY
TRBV28 | ASGSGQGPEAF
TRBV25-1 | ASYPGQGLDEQF
TRBV4-1 | ASSQEGIRDLTGTNQPQH
TRBV10-3 | AIREKEKLF
TRBV28 | ATRQGTNTGELF
TRBV6-5 | ASSMGGLGNTEAF
TRBV28 | ASSFQDQYGYT
TRBV29-1 | SGTGDSGNTIY